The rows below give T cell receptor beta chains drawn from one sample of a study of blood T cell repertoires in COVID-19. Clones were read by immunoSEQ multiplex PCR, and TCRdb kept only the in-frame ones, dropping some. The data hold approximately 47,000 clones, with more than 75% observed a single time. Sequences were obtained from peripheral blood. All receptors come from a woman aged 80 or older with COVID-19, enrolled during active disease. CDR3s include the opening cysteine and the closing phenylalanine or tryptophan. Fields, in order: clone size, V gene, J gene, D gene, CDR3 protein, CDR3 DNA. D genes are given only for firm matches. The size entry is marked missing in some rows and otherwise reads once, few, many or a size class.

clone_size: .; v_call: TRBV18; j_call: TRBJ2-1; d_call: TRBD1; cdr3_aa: CASSKATGSYNEQFF; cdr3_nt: TGTGCCAGCTCAAAGGCGACAGGGTCCTACAATGAGCAGTTCTTC
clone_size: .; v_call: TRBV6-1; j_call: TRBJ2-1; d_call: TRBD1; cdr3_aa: CASSDPGDRHNEQFF; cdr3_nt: TGTGCCAGCAGTGACCCAGGGGACAGGCACAATGAGCAGTTCTTC
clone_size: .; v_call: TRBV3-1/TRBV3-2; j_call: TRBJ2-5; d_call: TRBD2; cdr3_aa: CASSQREGRGKTQYF; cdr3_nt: TGTGCCAGCAGCCAGCGGGAGGGCCGCGGGAAGACCCAGTACTTC
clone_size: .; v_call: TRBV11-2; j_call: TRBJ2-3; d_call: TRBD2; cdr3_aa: CASSRGRGGSHTDTQYF; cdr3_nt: TGTGCCAGCAGCCGGGGGAGGGGAGGGTCACACACAGATACGCAGTATTTT
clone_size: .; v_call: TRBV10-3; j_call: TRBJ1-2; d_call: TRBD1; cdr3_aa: CATGTGGQNYGYTF; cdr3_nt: TGTGCCACCGGGACAGGGGGCCAGAACTATGGCTACACCTTC
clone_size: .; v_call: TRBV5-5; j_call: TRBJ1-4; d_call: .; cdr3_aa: CASSFLNEKLFF; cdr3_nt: TGTGCCAGCAGCTTCTTGAATGAAAAACTGTTTTTT
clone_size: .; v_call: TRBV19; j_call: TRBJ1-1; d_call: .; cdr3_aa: CASSISVGQMNTEAFF; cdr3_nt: TGTGCCAGTAGTATTTCTGTCGGACAGATGAACACTGAAGCTTTCTTT
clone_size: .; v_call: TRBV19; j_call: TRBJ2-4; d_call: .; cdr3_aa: CASSTPWGGSNIQYF; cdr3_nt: TGTGCCAGTAGTACCCCGTGGGGGGGCTCAAACATTCAGTACTTC
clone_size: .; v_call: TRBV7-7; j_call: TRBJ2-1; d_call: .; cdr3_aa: CASSLSGHTLGDNEQFF; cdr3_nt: TGTGCTAGCAGCTTATCCGGACACACATTGGGCGACAATGAGCAGTTCTTC
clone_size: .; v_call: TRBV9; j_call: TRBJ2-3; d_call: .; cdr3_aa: CASSVYYSINTQYF; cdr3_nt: TGTGCCAGCAGCGTTTACTACTCTATTAATACGCAGTATTTT
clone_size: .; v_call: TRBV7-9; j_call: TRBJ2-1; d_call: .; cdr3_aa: CASSLWRGNEQFF; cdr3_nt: TGTGCCAGCAGCCTCTGGAGGGGTAATGAGCAGTTCTTC
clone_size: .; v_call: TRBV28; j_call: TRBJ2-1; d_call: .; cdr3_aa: CASSVNSEQFF; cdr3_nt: TGTGCCAGCAGTGTGAATAGTGAGCAGTTCTTC
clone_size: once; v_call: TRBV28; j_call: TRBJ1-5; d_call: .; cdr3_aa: CASSQIQGRQPQHF; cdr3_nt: TGTGCCAGCAGTCAAATACAGGGACGGCAGCCCCAGCATTTT
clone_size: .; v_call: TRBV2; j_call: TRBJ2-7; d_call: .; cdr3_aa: CASSRSSYEQYF; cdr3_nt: TGTGCCAGCAGTCGTAGCTCCTACGAGCAGTACTTC
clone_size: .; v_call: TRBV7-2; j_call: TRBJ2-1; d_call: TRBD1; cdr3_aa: CASSLAGQGAYEQFF; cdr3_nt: TGTGCCAGCAGCTTAGCTGGACAGGGGGCTTATGAGCAGTTCTTC
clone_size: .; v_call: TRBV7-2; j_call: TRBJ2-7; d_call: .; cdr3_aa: CASSQQGRGYEQYF; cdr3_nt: TGTGCCAGCAGCCAACAGGGCAGGGGATACGAGCAGTACTTC
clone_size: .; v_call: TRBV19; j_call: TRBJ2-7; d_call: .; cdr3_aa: CASSPPSSYEQYF; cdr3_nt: TGTGCCAGTAGTCCCCCGAGCTCCTACGAGCAGTACTTC
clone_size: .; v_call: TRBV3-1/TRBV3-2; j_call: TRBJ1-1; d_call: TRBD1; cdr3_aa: CASSQDLDRASAEAFF; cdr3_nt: TGTGCCAGCAGCCAAGATCTTGACAGGGCTTCCGCTGAAGCTTTCTTT
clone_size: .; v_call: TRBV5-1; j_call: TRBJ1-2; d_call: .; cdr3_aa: CASSLERQTRRAYGYTF; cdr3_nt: TGCGCCAGCAGCTTGGAGCGGCAGACGCGCCGAGCCTATGGCTACACCTTC
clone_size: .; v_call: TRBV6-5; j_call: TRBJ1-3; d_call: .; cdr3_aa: CASEKSAGSGNTIYF; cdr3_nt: TGTGCCAGCGAAAAAAGCGCAGGGTCTGGAAACACCATATATTTT
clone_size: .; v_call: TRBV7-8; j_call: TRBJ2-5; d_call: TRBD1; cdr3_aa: CASSPLPGQGAKETQYF; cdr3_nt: TGTGCCAGCAGCCCCTTACCCGGGCAGGGGGCAAAAGAGACCCAGTACTTC
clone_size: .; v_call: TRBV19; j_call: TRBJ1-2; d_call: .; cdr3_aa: CASTQAANYGYTF; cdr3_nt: TGTGCCAGTACACAAGCGGCCAACTATGGCTACACCTTC
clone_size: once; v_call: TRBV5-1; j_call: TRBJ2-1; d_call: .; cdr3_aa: CASSLSLASYNEQFF; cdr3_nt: TGCGCCAGCAGCTTGAGCCTAGCGAGCTACAATGAGCAGTTCTTC
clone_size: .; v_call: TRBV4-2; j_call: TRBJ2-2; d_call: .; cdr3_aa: CASSQNDRRTGELFF; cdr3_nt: TGTGCCAGCAGCCAAAACGACAGGAGGACCGGGGAGCTGTTTTTT
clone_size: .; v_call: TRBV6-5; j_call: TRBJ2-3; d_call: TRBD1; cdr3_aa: CASRGGQGADTQYF; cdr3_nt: TGTGCCAGCAGAGGGGGACAGGGGGCAGATACGCAGTATTTT
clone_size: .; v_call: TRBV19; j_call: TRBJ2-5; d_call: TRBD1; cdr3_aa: CASVPGQLGETQYF; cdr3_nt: TGTGCCAGTGTGCCGGGACAGTTAGGTGAGACCCAGTACTTC
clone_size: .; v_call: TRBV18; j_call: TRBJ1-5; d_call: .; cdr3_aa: CASSPLPGGISNQPQHF; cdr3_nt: TGTGCCAGCTCACCACTACCGGGTGGAATTAGCAATCAGCCCCAGCATTTT
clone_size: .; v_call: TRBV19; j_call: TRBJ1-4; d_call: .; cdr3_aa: CASMGHATNEKLFF; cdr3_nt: TGTGCCAGTATGGGCCATGCAACTAATGAAAAACTGTTTTTT
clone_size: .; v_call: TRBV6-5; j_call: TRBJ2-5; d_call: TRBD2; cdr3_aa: CASSRDYRETQYF; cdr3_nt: TGTGCCAGCAGTCGGGACTACCGAGAGACCCAGTACTTC
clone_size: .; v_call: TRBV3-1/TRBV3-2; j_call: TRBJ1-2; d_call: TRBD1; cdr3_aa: CASRQRGRYTF; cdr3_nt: TGTGCCAGCAGACAGAGGGGGCGCTACACCTTC
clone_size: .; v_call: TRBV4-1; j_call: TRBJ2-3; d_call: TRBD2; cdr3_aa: CASSHKRGGPEDTQYF; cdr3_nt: TGCGCCAGCAGCCATAAGCGGGGGGGCCCGGAAGATACGCAGTATTTT
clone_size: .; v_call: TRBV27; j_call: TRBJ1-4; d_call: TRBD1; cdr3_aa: CASSLGPGQGGFVGEKLFF; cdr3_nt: TGTGCCAGCAGTTTGGGGCCGGGACAGGGAGGGTTCGTGGGTGAAAAACTGTTTTTT
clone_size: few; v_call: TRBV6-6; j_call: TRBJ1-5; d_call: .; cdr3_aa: CASSRPQGAGQPQHF; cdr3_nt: TGTGCCAGCAGTCGACCCCAAGGGGCAGGACAGCCCCAGCATTTT
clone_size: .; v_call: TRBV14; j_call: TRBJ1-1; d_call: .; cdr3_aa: CASSQDWGRLGTEAFF; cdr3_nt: TGTGCCAGCAGCCAAGATTGGGGCCGGTTGGGCACTGAAGCTTTCTTT
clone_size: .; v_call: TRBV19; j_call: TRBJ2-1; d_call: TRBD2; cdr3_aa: CATGVAGSSYNEQFF; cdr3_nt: TGTGCCACCGGGGTAGCGGGAAGCTCCTACAATGAGCAGTTCTTC
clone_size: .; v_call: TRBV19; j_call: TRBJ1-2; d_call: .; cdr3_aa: CASSMIRAPNYGYTF; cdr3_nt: TGTGCCAGTAGTATGATCAGGGCCCCTAACTATGGCTACACCTTC
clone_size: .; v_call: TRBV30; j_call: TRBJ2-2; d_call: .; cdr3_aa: CAWRDPGAGELFF; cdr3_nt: TGTGCCTGGAGAGACCCGGGGGCCGGGGAGCTGTTTTTT
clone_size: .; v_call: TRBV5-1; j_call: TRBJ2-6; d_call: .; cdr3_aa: CASSSGGRGSVSGANVLTF; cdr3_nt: TGCGCCAGCAGCTCGGGTGGCAGGGGTTCAGTCTCTGGGGCCAACGTCCTGACTTTC
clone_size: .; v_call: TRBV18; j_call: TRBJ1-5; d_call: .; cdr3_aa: CASSRDRSNQPQHF; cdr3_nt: TGTGCCAGCTCTCGCGACAGGAGCAATCAGCCCCAGCATTTT
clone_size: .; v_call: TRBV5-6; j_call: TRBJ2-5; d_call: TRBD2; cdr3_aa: CASSWTPTSGQETQYF; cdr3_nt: TGTGCCAGCAGCTGGACCCCGACTAGCGGACAAGAGACCCAGTACTTC
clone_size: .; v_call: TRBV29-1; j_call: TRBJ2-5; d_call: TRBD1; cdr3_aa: CSVERSGGWETQYF; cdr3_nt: TGCAGCGTTGAAAGGTCAGGGGGCTGGGAGACCCAGTACTTC
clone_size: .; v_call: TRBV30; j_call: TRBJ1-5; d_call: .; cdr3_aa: CAWSGSPSQPQHF; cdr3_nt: TGTGCCTGGAGTGGGAGTCCTTCTCAGCCCCAGCATTTT
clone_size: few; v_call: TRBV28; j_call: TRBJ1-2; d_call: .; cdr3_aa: CASSGGGRHGYTF; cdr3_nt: TGTGCCAGCTCGGGAGGGGGACGCCATGGCTACACCTTC
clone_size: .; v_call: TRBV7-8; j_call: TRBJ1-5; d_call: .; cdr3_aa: CASSSRVPGVYKYQPQHF; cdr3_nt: TGTGCCAGCAGCTCCAGGGTTCCAGGGGTCTACAAGTATCAGCCCCAGCATTTT
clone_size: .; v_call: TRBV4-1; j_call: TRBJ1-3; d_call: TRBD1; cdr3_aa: CASSLIGTGVGNTIYF; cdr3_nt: TGCGCCAGCAGCCTCATCGGGACAGGGGTTGGAAACACCATATATTTT
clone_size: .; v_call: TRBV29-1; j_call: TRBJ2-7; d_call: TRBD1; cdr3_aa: CSTRTGGLNEQYF; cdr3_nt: TGCAGCACTCGGACAGGGGGCCTGAACGAGCAGTACTTC
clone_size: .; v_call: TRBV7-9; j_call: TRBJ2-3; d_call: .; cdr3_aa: CASSPPGDTQYF; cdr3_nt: TGTGCCAGCAGCCCTCCAGGGGATACGCAGTATTTT
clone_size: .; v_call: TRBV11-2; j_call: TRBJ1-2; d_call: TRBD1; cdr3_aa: CASSLQKGQGDGYTF; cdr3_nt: TGTGCCAGCAGCCTGCAAAAGGGACAGGGGGATGGCTACACCTTC
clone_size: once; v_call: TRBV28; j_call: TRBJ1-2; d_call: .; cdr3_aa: CASSSSRDYGYTF; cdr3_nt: .
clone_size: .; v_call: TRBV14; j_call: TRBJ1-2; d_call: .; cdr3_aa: CASSPRGRPYGYTF; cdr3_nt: TGTGCCAGCAGTCCCAGGGGCCGCCCCTATGGCTACACCTTC
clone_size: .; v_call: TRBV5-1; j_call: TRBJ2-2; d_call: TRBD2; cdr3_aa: CASTLAGNTGELFF; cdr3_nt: TGCGCCAGCACTCTAGCGGGAAACACCGGGGAGCTGTTTTTT
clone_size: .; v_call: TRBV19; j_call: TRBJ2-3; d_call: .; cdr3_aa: CASSMSGDALTQYF; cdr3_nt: TGTGCCAGTAGTATGAGCGGAGATGCACTTACGCAGTATTTT
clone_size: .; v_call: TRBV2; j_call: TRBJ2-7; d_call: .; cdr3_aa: CASTRETRSLNEQYF; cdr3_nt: TGTGCCAGCACCCGTGAGACACGGTCTCTGAACGAGCAGTACTTC
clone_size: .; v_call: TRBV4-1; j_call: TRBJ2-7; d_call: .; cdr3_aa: CASSLRQDSYEQYF; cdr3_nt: TGCGCCAGCAGCCTTCGACAGGACTCCTACGAGCAGTACTTC
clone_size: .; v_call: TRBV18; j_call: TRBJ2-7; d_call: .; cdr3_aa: CASSPHPAGALNEQYF; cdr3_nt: TGTGCCAGCTCACCACATCCGGCAGGGGCACTTAACGAGCAGTACTTC
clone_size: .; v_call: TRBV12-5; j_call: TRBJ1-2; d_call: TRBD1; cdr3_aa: CASGLNNRGGYTF; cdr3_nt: TGTGCTAGTGGTTTGAACAACAGGGGTGGCTACACCTTC
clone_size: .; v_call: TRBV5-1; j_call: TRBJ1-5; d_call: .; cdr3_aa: CASSLGGSGNQPQHF; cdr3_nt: TGCGCCAGCAGCTTGGGAGGGAGCGGCAATCAGCCCCAGCATTTT
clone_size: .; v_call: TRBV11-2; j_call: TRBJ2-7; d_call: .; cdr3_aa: CASSLTDTLSYEQYF; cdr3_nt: TGTGCCAGCAGCTTAACCGATACCCTTAGCTACGAGCAGTACTTC
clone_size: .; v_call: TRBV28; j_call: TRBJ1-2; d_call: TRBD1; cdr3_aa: CASRETGNYGYTF; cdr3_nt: TGTGCCAGCAGAGAGACAGGGAACTATGGCTACACCTTC
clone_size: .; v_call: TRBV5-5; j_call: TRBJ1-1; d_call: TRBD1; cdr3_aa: CASSRQGKGTEAFF; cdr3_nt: TGTGCCAGCAGCCGACAGGGTAAGGGCACTGAAGCTTTCTTT